The 22 T cell receptor beta chains presented below share a single source sample, sequenced in a study of blood T cell repertoires in COVID-19. Assay used: immunoSEQ multiplex PCR; TCRdb lists only in-frame clones, some missing. The repertoire holds about 200,000 clones, with roughly 90% as singletons. The material sequenced was peripheral blood. The receptors derive from a man aged 18-30 years with active or convalescent COVID-19.

The V gene is TRBV4-1, the J gene TRBJ1-2; D unresolved. This CDR3 contains 15 residues. Germline V gene lookup returns CDR1 MGHRA and CDR2 YSYEKL. Trimming pared 2 bases from V and 4 bases from J, leaving 14 bases between. CDR3 sequence: CASSQPTEGSYGYTF. DNA for the CDR3: TGCGCCAGCAGCCAACCTACAGAGGGATCCTATGGCTACACCTTC.

The chain combines TRBV5-8 with TRBJ2-7, with a possible D match to TRBD2 (6 bases). The CDR3 spans 13 residues. Germline CDR1 is SGHTS and CDR2 is YDEGEE. V was pared by 2 bases and J by 3 bases, with 9 bases between. The CDR3 DNA sequence: TGTGCCAGCAGCTTAGCGGGCCTCTACGAGCAGTACTTC. Translation gives CASSLAGLYEQYF. Supplemented by reference TRBV5-8 and TRBJ2-7, the full variable domain reads EAGVTQSPTHLIKTRGQQATLRCSPISGHTSVYWYQQALGLGLQFLLWYDEGEERNRGNFPPRFSGRQFPNYSSELNVNALELEDSALYLCASSLAGLYEQYFGPGTRLTVT.

The chain employs TRBV5-4 and TRBJ1-2; D ambiguous. V gave up 0 bases and J gave up 0 bases, with 6 bases separating them. CDR1 is SGHNT and CDR2 is YYREEE in the germline V gene (reference sequence). The CDR3 covers 14 residues. The CDR3 DNA reads as TGTGCCAGCAGCTTGGGAGGAACTAACTATGGCTACACCTTC. It specifies CASSLGGTNYGYTF.

This chain joins TRBV6-6 and TRBJ2-1, with D perhaps TRBD1 (6 bases). Germline V gene sequence: CDR1 MNHNY, CDR2 SVGAGI (reference sequence). The CDR3 length is 15 residues. V was shortened by 0 bases and J by 5 bases, with 11 bases between the two germline ends. The CDR3 protein is CASSYSTRQDNEQFF. In nucleotides, the CDR3 is TGTGCCAGCAGTTACTCGACGAGACAGGACAATGAGCAGTTCTTC.

The chain recombines TRBV6-5 with TRBJ1-1; maybe TRBD1 (5 bases). Germline V gene sequence: CDR1 MNHEY, CDR2 SVGAGI. This CDR3 has 13 residues. The V end lost 6 bases, the J end lost 4 bases, and 12 bases lay between the germline ends. The DNA for the CDR3 is TGTGCCAGCAGCTTAGAAAGGGGCACTGAAGCTTTCTTT. This codes for CASSLERGTEAFF.

This chain joins TRBV6-5 and TRBJ1-1; weak D call: TRBD1 (6 bases). V gave up 6 bases and J gave up 1 base, with 12 bases separating them. The CDR3 is 14 residues long. Germline V gene sequence: CDR1 MNHEY, CDR2 SVGAGI. The CDR3 DNA is TGTGCCAGCAGGAAATGGGGACAGAACACTGAAGCTTTCTTT. Its protein product is CASRKWGQNTEAFF.

The rearrangement uses TRBV6-2 or TRBV6-3 and TRBJ1-2; 7 nucleotides agree with TRBD1. V trimming: 5 bases; J trimming: 0 bases; junction bases outside the gene matches: 9. Germline values: CDR1 MNHEY, CDR2 SVGEGT. This CDR3 has 16 amino acids. In DNA form, the CDR3 reads TGTGCCAGCAGTAAACTGGGGACAGCCTCTAACTATGGCTACACCTTC. It is translated as CASSKLGTASNYGYTF.

In DNA form, the CDR3 reads TGTGCCAGCAGTGAAGACGTCAGGGGCAATGAGCAGTTCTTC. Encoded protein: CASSEDVRGNEQFF. The chain has TRBV6-1 and TRBJ2-1; maybe TRBD1 (6 bases). CDR1 MNHNS and CDR2 SASEGT come from the germline V gene. V shed 1 base and J shed 6 bases, with 10 bases lying between them. The CDR3 has 14 residues.

This rearrangement joins TRBV5-1 to TRBJ1-2, with D possibly matching TRBD1 (6 bases). Per germline, CDR1 SGHRS and CDR2 YFSETQ. The CDR3 has 14 amino acids. V was trimmed by 0 bases and J by 8 bases, leaving 14 bases between them. CDR3 region: CASSLERQGKGYTF. For the CDR3, the DNA is TGCGCCAGCAGCTTGGAAAGGCAGGGGAAGGGCTACACCTTC. Combining the CDR3 with reference TRBV5-1 and TRBJ1-2 gives the whole variable domain KAGVTQTPRYLIKTRGQQVTLSCSPISGHRSVSWYQQTPGQGLQFLFEYFSETQRNKGNFPGRFSGRQFSNSRSEMNVSTLELGDSALYLCASSLERQGKGYTFGSGTRLTVV.

The chain is built from TRBV5-1 and TRBJ2-5; 7 bases map to TRBD2. This CDR3 region has 14 residues. Germline CDR1 SGHRS, CDR2 YFSETQ. The ends lost 2 bases at V and 0 bases at J; junction bases unmatched: 1. In nucleotides, the CDR3 is TGCGCCAGCAGCTTCCTAGCGGACCAAGAGACCCAGTACTTC. Its protein product is CASSFLADQETQYF. Based on the CDR3 plus reference TRBV5-1 and TRBJ2-5, the full variable domain is KAGVTQTPRYLIKTRGQQVTLSCSPISGHRSVSWYQQTPGQGLQFLFEYFSETQRNKGNFPGRFSGRQFSNSRSEMNVSTLELGDSALYLCASSFLADQETQYFGPGTRLLVL.

This chain joins TRBV19 and TRBJ2-7, with a possible D match to TRBD2 (5 bases). V lost 0 bases to trimming and J lost 3 bases, with 9 bases between them. The V gene's germline CDR1 is LNHDA and CDR2 SQIVND (reference sequence). This CDR3 contains 14 residues. The CDR3 protein is CASSIDHGGYEQYF. Written as DNA, the CDR3 is TGTGCCAGTAGTATAGATCACGGAGGCTACGAGCAGTACTTC.

The V and J genes are TRBV3-1 (or the pseudogene TRBV3-2) and TRBJ1-6; possible D gene TRBD1, 6 bases. Germline V gene lookup returns CDR1 LGHDT and CDR2 YNNKEL (reference sequence). Deletions cut 2 bases from V and 10 bases from J, with 24 bases between. CDR3 length: 18 amino acids. CDR3 coding DNA: TGTGCCAGCAGCCAATCTCATGGGACAATAAGTCTCGAGTCACCCCTCCACTTT. This sequence encodes CASSQSHGTISLESPLHF.

Concerning this clone: The junction does not match germline at one end; this may be a read error. This sequence joins TRBV7-2 and TRBJ1-2; D might be TRBD1 (5 bases). Germline V gives CDR1 SGHTA, CDR2 FQGNSA. This CDR3 region has 15 residues. The CDR3 protein is CASGPPGGGNYRYTF. The CDR3 nucleotides are TGTGCCAGCGGGCCCCCGGGGGGAGGAAACTATCGCTACACCTTC.

The chain joins TRBV30 to TRBJ2-7; 14 bases align to TRBD2. The CDR3 consists of 18 residues. Trimming at V came to 2 bases and at J to 5 bases, leaving 14 bases not matched to a gene. Germline V gene sequence: CDR1 GTSNPN, CDR2 SVGIG (reference sequence). The CDR3 sequence is CAWSSITGTSGGIHEQYF. Here the CDR3 DNA reads TGTGCCTGGAGTTCTATTACCGGGACTAGCGGGGGTATCCACGAGCAGTACTTC.

The chain couples TRBV5-5 to TRBJ1-1; TRBD1 is a possible D gene (5 bases). Trimming pared 0 bases from V and 3 bases from J, leaving 9 bases between. The CDR3 totals 14 residues. Germline V CDR1 and CDR2: SGHKS, YYEKEE (reference sequence). CDR3 bases: TGTGCCAGCAGCTTGGGCAGGGCCTACACTGAAGCTTTCTTT. Its protein product is CASSLGRAYTEAFF. Drawing the rest from reference TRBV5-5 and TRBJ1-1, the complete variable domain is DAGVTQSPTHLIKTRGQQVTLRCSPISGHKSVSWYQQVLGQGPQFIFQYYEKEERGRGNFPDRFSARQFPNYSSELNVNALLLGDSALYLCASSLGRAYTEAFFGQGTRLTVV.

The chain uses TRBV19 and TRBJ1-3, with no clear D. Trimming pared 5 bases from V and 0 bases from J, leaving 8 bases between. Per the germline V gene, CDR1 is LNHDA and CDR2 is SQIVND (reference sequence). The CDR3 is 14 residues long. CDR3 DNA sequence: TGTGCCAGTAGTTCGACTTTCTCTGGAAACACCATATATTTT. Protein: CASSSTFSGNTIYF.

V and J are TRBV10-3 and TRBJ2-5; D is possibly TRBD2 (6 bases). The CDR3 contains 13 residues. Trimming cost V 8 bases and J 5 bases, with 15 bases left between them. Germline lookup yields CDR1 ENHRY and CDR2 SYGVKD. CDR3 sequence: CAIRAGGGETQYF. The CDR3 region has the DNA TGTGCCATCCGGGCCGGAGGAGGGGAGACCCAGTACTTC.

J is TRBJ1-2 and V is TRBV5-1, with D possibly TRBD1 on 6 matching bases. Germline V gene lookup returns CDR1 SGHRS and CDR2 YFSETQ. This CDR3 comprises 15 residues. Trimming took off 4 bases at V and 6 bases at J, with 19 bases between the two ends. The CDR3 loop reads CASSPGTLNVHGYTF. Written as DNA, the CDR3 is TGCGCCAGCAGCCCGGGGACACTAAACGTTCATGGCTACACCTTC.

This clone was found once. This chain links TRBV2 with TRBJ2-7; 8 positions agree with TRBD1. In germline, CDR1 is SNHLY, CDR2 FYNNEI. V lost 8 bases, J lost 3 bases, and 6 bases stayed unmatched. The CDR3 totals 13 residues. The CDR3 bases are TGTGCCAGCGTCGGACAGGGTCACTACGAGCAGTACTTC. This sequence encodes CASVGQGHYEQYF.

This rearrangement joins TRBV4-3 to TRBJ2-7; 7 bases are a match to TRBD2. The CDR3 is made up of 14 amino acids. CDR1 LGHNA and CDR2 YSLEER come from the germline V gene. V lost 1 base to trimming and J lost 4 bases; unmatched junction nucleotides: 4. This CDR3 reads CASSQGTSMYEQYF. CDR3 nucleotides: TGCGCCAGCAGCCAAGGGACTAGTATGTACGAGCAGTACTTC.

The chain has TRBV6-5 and TRBJ2-5; tentative D call: TRBD1 (6 bases). The V gene lost 6 bases and the J gene lost 7 bases, with 21 bases spanning the gap. CDR3 size: 15 residues. CDR1 and CDR2 (germline): MNHEY, SVGAGI. The CDR3 DNA sequence: TGTGCCAGCAGGGCAGTAGGCAGGGGACGGGGGACCCAGTACTTC. Its protein product is CASRAVGRGRGTQYF.

V usage is TRBV5-1 and J usage is TRBJ2-2, with D perhaps TRBD2 (5 bases). Germline values: CDR1 SGHRS, CDR2 YFSETQ. Trimming pared 3 bases from V and 7 bases from J, leaving 16 bases between. This CDR3 is 15 amino acids long. The CDR3 DNA sequence: TGCGCCAGCAGCTCCTTACTAGATTGGGGCGGGGAGCTGTTTTTT. Translating it yields CASSSLLDWGGELFF.